This T cell receptor (beta chain) was recovered during a study of glioma-infiltrating T cells after dendritic cell vaccination. TCRB CDR3 was amplified from 2 ug genomic DNA or less. Amplification used 60 V beta primers and 13 J beta primers. Repertoires were generated with immunoSEQ multiplex PCR, while TCRdb's copy carries only in-frame clones and drops some. The profile shows about 50,000 clones, 89% of them singletons. Time point described: after dendritic cell vaccination, including at tumor progression/relapse. There are 16 residues in the CDR3. The germline CDR1 and CDR2 sequences are SGHNT and YYREEE (reference sequence). Trimming cost V 2 bases and J 7 bases, with 19 bases left between them.

The receptor comes from a human donor with glioblastoma. Sequences were derived from blood, sampled after dendritic cell vaccination. V gene TRBV5-4 combines with J gene TRBJ1-3; a possible D gene is TRBD1 (5 bases). The CDR3 sequence: CASSFLDPAGQNTIYF. CDR3 DNA sequence: TGTGCCAGCAGCTTTCTGGACCCGGCGGGGCAGAACACCATATATTTT.